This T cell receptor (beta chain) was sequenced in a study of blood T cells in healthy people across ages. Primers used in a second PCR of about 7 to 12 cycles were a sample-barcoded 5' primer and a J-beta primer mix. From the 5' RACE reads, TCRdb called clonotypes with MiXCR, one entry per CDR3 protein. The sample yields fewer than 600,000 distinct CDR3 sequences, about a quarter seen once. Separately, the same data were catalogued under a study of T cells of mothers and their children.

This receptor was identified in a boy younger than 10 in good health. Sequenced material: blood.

CDR3 region: CASSQGWGLTQYF. The CDR3 DNA reads TGTGCCAGCAGCCAAGGATGGGGTCTGACCCAGTACTTC. V usage is TRBV14 and J usage is TRBJ2-5; D is unresolved. The V end lost 1 base, the J end lost 7 bases, and 10 bases lay between the germline ends. CDR3 length: 13 amino acids. Germline-derived CDR1 and CDR2 are SGHDN and FVKESK.